The clone carrying this T cell receptor beta chain has ten or more counts. Antigen specificity is unknown. Per sample, no less than 5 micrograms of total RNA were extracted. This specimen comes from a study of blood T cells in healthy people across ages. The study, taken as a whole, reports: Changes seen in expanded clonotypes were possibly confounded by donor CMV status left unknown.

PCR was performed a second time for roughly 7 to 12 cycles using a sample-barcoded 5' primer and a J-beta primer mix. TCRdb fed the 5' RACE reads into MiXCR, producing one record per CDR3 protein. The sample shows over 1,500,000 distinct CDR3 sequences, around 40% of them seen only once. Germline lookup yields CDR1 MNHEY and CDR2 SVGAGI. This CDR3 is 15 amino acids long. Trimming left V 6 bases short and J 5 bases short, with 17 bases between. The sequenced sample consisted of blood. This clonotype was sampled from a human donor in good health. The gene calls are TRBV6-5 and TRBJ1-5, with D unclear. CDR3 nucleotides: TGTGCCAGCAGCTTATCCTTTAATAGTGATCAGCCCCAGCATTTT. Its translation: CASSLSFNSDQPQHF.